A selection of T cell receptor beta chains follows, all from one sample in a study of T-cell memory formation after mild COVID-19. Using its own MiXCR run on the 5' RACE reads, TCRdb lists one record per CDR3 protein. The table includes about 210,000 distinct CDR3 sequences, roughly a tenth detected once. Sequenced material: PBMCs or a T cell subset sorted from them (not recorded which). The source is a man aged 18 to 30 who had mild COVID-19 (a few samples of this study predate the infection). Cell type and time point are not known. The CDR3 runs from the conserved cysteine through the conserved F or W. A D gene is named only where the DNA matches it firmly. The size field is filled for only some rows; it gives once, few, many or a size class.

clone size: -
D gene: -
J gene: TRBJ1-2
V gene: TRBV5-1
CDR3 protein: CASTQTGTYQEGYTF
CDR3 DNA: TGCGCCAGCACCCAAACGGGCACGTACCAGGAGGGCTACACCTTC

clone size: -
D gene: TRBD1
J gene: TRBJ2-7
V gene: TRBV11-2
CDR3 protein: CASSRPLQGGPYEQYF
CDR3 DNA: TGTGCCAGCAGTCGACCATTACAGGGGGGTCCCTACGAGCAGTACTTC

clone size: few
D gene: -
J gene: TRBJ1-1
V gene: TRBV12-3/TRBV12-4
CDR3 protein: CASVLDRNTEAFF
CDR3 DNA: TGTGCCAGCGTCCTGGACAGGAACACTGAAGCTTTCTTT

clone size: many
D gene: -
J gene: TRBJ1-3
V gene: TRBV7-6
CDR3 protein: CASSPGGSSGNTIYF
CDR3 DNA: TGTGCCAGCAGCCCCGGTGGGAGCTCTGGAAACACCATATATTTT

clone size: -
D gene: -
J gene: TRBJ2-5
V gene: TRBV5-4
CDR3 protein: CASSPVGRETQYF
CDR3 DNA: TGTGCCAGCAGCCCCGTTGGGAGAGAGACCCAGTACTTC

clone size: -
D gene: -
J gene: TRBJ1-2
V gene: TRBV3-1
CDR3 protein: CASSNGNYGYTF
CDR3 DNA: TGTGCCAGCAGCAACGGAAACTATGGCTACACCTTC

clone size: -
D gene: -
J gene: TRBJ2-7
V gene: TRBV5-1
CDR3 protein: CASSLVPGLAYEQYF
CDR3 DNA: TGCGCCAGCAGCTTGGTTCCAGGATTGGCGTACGAGCAGTACTTC

clone size: few
D gene: -
J gene: TRBJ2-7
V gene: TRBV6-5
CDR3 protein: CASSRFRGRRSYEQYF
CDR3 DNA: TGTGCCAGCAGCCGATTCAGGGGTCGCAGATCCTACGAGCAGTACTTC

clone size: few
D gene: TRBD1
J gene: TRBJ2-1
V gene: TRBV6-5
CDR3 protein: CASSLSGQGYNEQFF
CDR3 DNA: TGTGCCAGCAGCCTCTCAGGACAGGGATACAATGAGCAGTTCTTC

clone size: -
D gene: TRBD1
J gene: TRBJ1-1
V gene: TRBV18
CDR3 protein: CASSLGTGGATEAFF
CDR3 DNA: TGTGCCAGCTCACTTGGGACAGGGGGTGCCACTGAAGCTTTCTTT

clone size: few
D gene: -
J gene: TRBJ1-5
V gene: TRBV24-1
CDR3 protein: CATSDSRSKRGHSNQPQHF
CDR3 DNA: TGTGCCACCAGTGATTCCCGATCGAAGAGAGGACATAGCAATCAGCCCCAGCATTTT

clone size: few
D gene: -
J gene: TRBJ1-5
V gene: TRBV5-1
CDR3 protein: CASSLAPGPNQPQHF
CDR3 DNA: TGCGCCAGCAGCTTGGCTCCAGGGCCCAATCAGCCCCAGCATTTT

clone size: -
D gene: -
J gene: TRBJ2-3
V gene: TRBV20-1
CDR3 protein: CSAIRGSPTDTQYF
CDR3 DNA: TGCAGTGCTATACGCGGGTCCCCAACAGATACGCAGTATTTT

clone size: -
D gene: -
J gene: TRBJ1-2
V gene: TRBV5-6
CDR3 protein: CASLRKGEYGYTF
CDR3 DNA: TGTGCCAGCCTACGAAAGGGGGAATATGGCTACACCTTC

clone size: few
D gene: TRBD1
J gene: TRBJ2-4
V gene: TRBV23-1
CDR3 protein: CASSHRDRRNKNIQYF
CDR3 DNA: TGCGCCAGCAGTCACCGGGACAGGAGGAACAAAAACATTCAGTACTTC

clone size: few
D gene: -
J gene: TRBJ1-2
V gene: TRBV28
CDR3 protein: CASSLVHNYGYTF
CDR3 DNA: TGTGCCAGCAGTTTAGTTCACAACTATGGCTACACCTTC

clone size: few
D gene: TRBD1
J gene: TRBJ1-2
V gene: TRBV27
CDR3 protein: CASSLMSGQGARGYTF
CDR3 DNA: TGTGCCAGCAGTTTAATGTCGGGACAGGGGGCGCGAGGCTACACCTTC

clone size: few
D gene: TRBD2
J gene: TRBJ2-3
V gene: TRBV5-1
CDR3 protein: CASSWGSGLDKGPQYF
CDR3 DNA: TGCGCCAGCAGCTGGGGGTCGGGACTAGATAAGGGCCCGCAGTATTTT

clone size: -
D gene: -
J gene: TRBJ2-1
V gene: TRBV6-1
CDR3 protein: CASSEGWVRSSNEQFF
CDR3 DNA: TGTGCCAGCAGTGAAGGGTGGGTGAGGAGTTCCAATGAGCAGTTCTTC

clone size: -
D gene: -
J gene: TRBJ2-3
V gene: TRBV7-2
CDR3 protein: CASSPKVLIGTDTQYF
CDR3 DNA: TGTGCCAGCAGCCCAAAGGTCTTAATCGGGACAGATACGCAGTATTTT

clone size: -
D gene: TRBD1
J gene: TRBJ2-6
V gene: TRBV15
CDR3 protein: CATSRQTGNTGANVLTF
CDR3 DNA: TGTGCCACCAGCAGACAGACAGGGAACACTGGGGCCAACGTCCTGACTTTC

clone size: -
D gene: -
J gene: TRBJ2-3
V gene: TRBV7-2
CDR3 protein: CASSKMARSTDTQYF
CDR3 DNA: TGTGCCAGCAGCAAAATGGCGCGGAGCACAGATACGCAGTATTTT

clone size: -
D gene: -
J gene: TRBJ1-6
V gene: TRBV9
CDR3 protein: CASSVDRARGSPLHF
CDR3 DNA: TGTGCCAGCAGCGTAGACAGGGCTCGTGGATCACCCCTCCACTTT

clone size: -
D gene: -
J gene: TRBJ1-5
V gene: TRBV20-1
CDR3 protein: CSASPRGGRSHQPQHF
CDR3 DNA: TGCAGTGCTAGTCCTAGGGGGGGGCGCTCCCATCAGCCCCAGCATTTT

clone size: few
D gene: -
J gene: TRBJ2-5
V gene: TRBV11-3
CDR3 protein: CASSLGISETQYF
CDR3 DNA: TGTGCCAGCAGCTTAGGTATTTCGGAGACCCAGTACTTC

clone size: few
D gene: -
J gene: TRBJ2-2
V gene: TRBV7-6
CDR3 protein: CASSGQMGNTGELFF
CDR3 DNA: TGTGCCAGCAGCGGCCAGATGGGGAACACCGGGGAGCTGTTTTTT

clone size: -
D gene: TRBD1
J gene: TRBJ1-6
V gene: TRBV20-1
CDR3 protein: CSASGGLGSPLHF
CDR3 DNA: TGCAGTGCGTCAGGGGGACTCGGATCACCCCTCCACTTT

clone size: few
D gene: TRBD2
J gene: TRBJ2-5
V gene: TRBV20-1
CDR3 protein: CSASVGLAQETQYF
CDR3 DNA: TGCAGTGCTAGCGTGGGACTAGCGCAAGAGACCCAGTACTTC

clone size: -
D gene: -
J gene: TRBJ2-3
V gene: TRBV3-1
CDR3 protein: CARSQPGFTDTQYF
CDR3 DNA: TGTGCCAGAAGCCAACCGGGGTTCACAGATACGCAGTATTTT

clone size: -
D gene: -
J gene: TRBJ2-3
V gene: TRBV12-3/TRBV12-4
CDR3 protein: CASSFTDTFTDTQYF
CDR3 DNA: TGTGCCAGCAGTTTTACGGACACCTTCACAGATACGCAGTATTTT

clone size: -
D gene: -
J gene: TRBJ1-5
V gene: TRBV9
CDR3 protein: CASSVDYTQPQHF
CDR3 DNA: TGTGCCAGCAGCGTAGATTATACTCAGCCCCAGCATTTT

clone size: few
D gene: -
J gene: TRBJ1-5
V gene: TRBV19
CDR3 protein: CASSPWANQPQHF
CDR3 DNA: TGTGCCAGTAGCCCCTGGGCCAATCAGCCCCAGCATTTT

clone size: -
D gene: TRBD1
J gene: TRBJ2-7
V gene: TRBV5-1
CDR3 protein: CASSLGDRETAEQYF
CDR3 DNA: TGCGCCAGCAGCTTAGGGGACAGGGAGACCGCCGAGCAGTACTTC

clone size: -
D gene: -
J gene: TRBJ1-1
V gene: TRBV4-1
CDR3 protein: CASSPGGSTEAFF
CDR3 DNA: TGCGCCAGCAGCCCGGGGGGGAGCACTGAAGCTTTCTTT

clone size: few
D gene: TRBD1
J gene: TRBJ1-2
V gene: TRBV5-5
CDR3 protein: CASSSPGQGAGGYTF
CDR3 DNA: TGTGCCAGCAGCTCGCCGGGACAGGGGGCGGGGGGCTACACCTTC

clone size: -
D gene: TRBD2
J gene: TRBJ2-3
V gene: TRBV3-1
CDR3 protein: CASSQWGSGGDEDTQYF
CDR3 DNA: TGTGCCAGCAGCCAATGGGGTAGCGGGGGGGACGAAGATACGCAGTATTTT

clone size: -
D gene: -
J gene: TRBJ2-7
V gene: TRBV5-1
CDR3 protein: CASSQSWGFEQYF
CDR3 DNA: TGCGCCAGCAGCCAATCATGGGGTTTCGAGCAGTACTTC